This TCR beta chain was obtained from a study of identical twins. The CDR3 extends over 15 amino acids. Per the germline V gene, CDR1 is SGHRS and CDR2 is YFSETQ. Trimming cost V 5 bases and J 0 bases, with 11 bases left between them. TCRdb reprocessed the 5' RACE reads with MiXCR, giving one entry per CDR3 protein. The sample yields some 900,000 distinct CDR3 sequences, about 12% seen once. This clonotype was seen a handful of times. This sample was also put to use in a study of yellow fever vaccine responses in identical twins.

The specimen was PBMCs. This chain joins TRBV5-1 and TRBJ2-2; D might be TRBD2 (5 bases). The receptor comes from a woman younger than 30 in good health. CDR3 bases: TGCGCCAGCAGGGAGGCGCCCGCGAACACCGGGGAGCTGTTTTTT. The encoded protein is CASREAPANTGELFF.